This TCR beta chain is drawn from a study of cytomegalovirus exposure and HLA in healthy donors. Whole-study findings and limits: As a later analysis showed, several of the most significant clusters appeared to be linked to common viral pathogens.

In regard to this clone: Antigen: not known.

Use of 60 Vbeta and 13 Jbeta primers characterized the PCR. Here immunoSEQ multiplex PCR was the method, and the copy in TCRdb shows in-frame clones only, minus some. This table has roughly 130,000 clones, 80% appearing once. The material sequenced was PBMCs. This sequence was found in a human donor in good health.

For the CDR3, the DNA is TGTGCCAGCAGCTCTGCTAGGACTGTTCAAGAGACCCAGTACTTC. Amino acids: CASSSARTVQETQYF. V usage is TRBV11-2 and J usage is TRBJ2-5; a weak D match, TRBD2 (5 bases). Germline V lookup: CDR1 SGHAT, CDR2 FQNNGV. The CDR3 is made up of 15 amino acids. V was clipped by 4 bases and J by 2 bases, with 14 bases between them.